Listed below are T cell receptor beta chains from one sample, sequenced in a study of blood T cell repertoires in COVID-19. Clones were sequenced by immunoSEQ multiplex PCR, and TCRdb holds only the in-frame ones, with some missing. This sample carries 150,000 to 200,000 clones, around 83% of them seen once, and the ten largest clones take about 6%. Sequenced input: peripheral blood. Source of these receptors: a woman aged 40 to 55 with acute or convalescent COVID-19. Both conserved end residues are part of each CDR3. A D gene is named only where the DNA matches it firmly. Size tells how often a clone was seen (once, few, many) or the class of an expanded clone, and some rows leave it out.

NA	NA	TRBV18	TRBJ2-7	TGTGCCAGCTCACTACTCCGCTCCTACGAGCAGTACTTC	CASSLLRSYEQYF
NA	NA	TRBV19	TRBJ1-2	TGTGCCAGTAGTATTAGGGGGGGCTACACCTTC	CASSIRGGYTF
TRBD1	NA	TRBV29-1	TRBJ1-2	TGCAGCGTCTCCAAACGCATTCCGGGACAGGGTAACTATGGCTACACCTTC	CSVSKRIPGQGNYGYTF
NA	NA	TRBV29-1	TRBJ1-2	TGCAGCGTTGGGTCAGGGGCGGAGGGCTACACCTTC	CSVGSGAEGYTF
TRBD1	NA	TRBV15	TRBJ1-3	TGTGCCACCAGCAGAACCGGGACAGGACTCGCCTACTCTGGAAACACCATATATTTT	CATSRTGTGLAYSGNTIYF
TRBD1	NA	TRBV9	TRBJ1-2	TGTGCCAGCAGCGCCTCGGGACAGCCCTATGGCTACACCTTC	CASSASGQPYGYTF
NA	NA	TRBV12-3/TRBV12-4	TRBJ1-6	TGTGCCAGCAGTATCCACAGGGATTCACCCCTCCACTTT	CASSIHRDSPLHF
NA	NA	TRBV6-1	TRBJ2-7	TGTGCCAGCAGTGAAAGTGGGCCGAGCTCCTACGAGCAGTACTTC	CASSESGPSSYEQYF
NA	NA	TRBV6-5	TRBJ1-5	TGTGCCAGCAGCAAGGACAGCTATCAGCCCCAGCATTTT	CASSKDSYQPQHF
TRBD1	NA	TRBV4-1	TRBJ1-2	TGCGCCAGCAGCCGCAAGGGACAGAACTATGGCTACACCTTC	CASSRKGQNYGYTF
NA	NA	TRBV9	TRBJ2-2	TGTGCCAGCAGCGTAGGGCTTTGGGCACCCACCGGGGAGCTGTTTTTT	CASSVGLWAPTGELFF
TRBD1	NA	TRBV5-1	TRBJ1-5	TGCGCCAGCAGCCCCTCAGAGGGGGCGAACCAGCCCCAGCATTTT	CASSPSEGANQPQHF
NA	NA	TRBV3-1/TRBV3-2	TRBJ1-1	TGTGCCAGCAGCCAAGAAGTAGGGGCAGTTGAAGCTTTCTTT	CASSQEVGAVEAFF
NA	NA	TRBV7-9	TRBJ2-5	TGTGCCAGCAGCGACCCGAGGGAGCGGGCGGGTCTTGAGACCCAGTACTTC	CASSDPRERAGLETQYF
TRBD1	NA	TRBV27	TRBJ1-3	TGTGCCAGCAGTTTAAACAGGGGGGACACCATATATTTT	CASSLNRGDTIYF
NA	NA	TRBV7-6	TRBJ1-1	TGTGCCAGCAGCTTCCCTGCGAGGGATGGGCCTGAAGCTTTCTTT	CASSFPARDGPEAFF
TRBD2	NA	TRBV5-1	TRBJ2-3	TGCGCCAGCAGCTTAGCGGGAGGGCCAGATACGCAGTATTTT	CASSLAGGPDTQYF
NA	NA	TRBV16	TRBJ2-7	TGTGCCAGCAGCCAATTGCAGGGAATCTCCTACGAGCAGTACTTC	CASSQLQGISYEQYF
TRBD1	few	TRBV28	TRBJ1-6	TGTGCCAGCAGTTTTCCGGGACAGGGGGACTCTCGGAATAATTCACCCCTCCACTTT	CASSFPGQGDSRNNSPLHF
TRBD1	NA	TRBV29-1	TRBJ2-1	TGCAGCGTGGCACTCGGACAGGGGCCGTACAATGAGCAGTTCTTC	CSVALGQGPYNEQFF
NA	once	TRBV2	TRBJ2-2	TGTGCCAGCAGTTGGCGACAGACGAACACCGGGGAGCTGTTTTTT	CASSWRQTNTGELFF
TRBD2	NA	TRBV7-9	TRBJ2-7	TGTGCCAGCAGCTTTGGGACTAGCGGGAGCCCTGCGTCCGACGAGCAGTACTTC	CASSFGTSGSPASDEQYF
NA	NA	TRBV4-2	TRBJ1-4	TGTGCCAGCTGCTACGACAGGAATAATGAAAAACTGTTTTTT	CASCYDRNNEKLFF
NA	NA	TRBV29-1	TRBJ1-1	TGCAGCGTTGAAGGGACAGCGAACACTGAAGCTTTCTTT	CSVEGTANTEAFF
TRBD1	NA	TRBV20-1	TRBJ2-1	TGCAGTGCTTGTGGACAGGGTTTTTCGTACGGTCAGCAGTTCTTC	CSACGQGFSYGQQFF
NA	NA	TRBV5-1	TRBJ2-7	TGCGCCAGCAGCTTGGATGCGACTACCTACGAGCAGTACTTC	CASSLDATTYEQYF
NA	NA	TRBV12-3/TRBV12-4	TRBJ1-1	TGTGCCAGCAGTTTTGGCAGGAACACTGAAGCTTTCTTT	CASSFGRNTEAFF
NA	NA	TRBV29-1	TRBJ1-1	TGCAGCGTCGGTAATGGGAGGACTGAAGCTTTCTTT	CSVGNGRTEAFF
NA	many	TRBV7-9	TRBJ1-1	TGTGCCAGCAGGGCTGGCCTTATAAACACTGAAGCTTTCTTT	CASRAGLINTEAFF
NA	NA	TRBV12-3/TRBV12-4	TRBJ2-1	TGTGCCAGCAGTTTTGGGACTCTCAATGAGCAGTTCTTC	CASSFGTLNEQFF